What follows is one TCR beta chain and its context. Its antigen is unidentified. V was pared by 0 bases and J by 10 bases, with 13 bases between. This CDR3 region has 13 residues. Germline assignment: CDR1 DFQATT and CDR2 SNEGSKA (reference sequence). The data are from a study of T cells after yellow fever vaccination. Broader study findings: Overall, a small share of clonotypes was seen in both CD4 and CD8 compartments. The secondary response was weaker, and its peak arrived faster, on day 5 versus 15.

Universal primer sites and UMIs were introduced during 5'RACE template-switching synthesis of TCR cDNA. TCRdb redid the calling of the 5' RACE reads with MiXCR, one entry per CDR3 protein. The table includes 500,000 to 650,000 distinct CDR3 sequences, about 15% detected once. The receptor was derived from a man between 18 and 29 years old who received the YFV17D yellow fever vaccine. This rearrangement joins TRBV20-1 to TRBJ2-1, with TRBD2 as a possible D gene (7 bases). Sequenced material: PBMCs, taken about 5 days after the first yellow fever vaccination. This CDR3 reads CSARDSGRGEQFF. CDR3 sequence (DNA): TGCAGTGCTAGAGATAGTGGGAGGGGGGAGCAGTTCTTC.